Listed here are 4 T cell receptor beta chains from one sample, sequenced in a study of blood T cell repertoires in COVID-19. Sequencing was performed with immunoSEQ multiplex PCR; in TCRdb, only in-frame clones are kept and a portion is missing. The sample gives 330,000 or so clones, less than 90% of which show up once; 2.5% to 3% is in the top ten. Sequenced sample: PBMCs or T cells enriched from blood (not recorded which). The receptors shown here come from a woman aged 25 to 39 who had recovered from COVID-19.

V gene TRBV5-1 combines with J gene TRBJ2-7, with TRBD1 identical over 7 bases. CDR3 length: 15 amino acids. After removal of 2 bases from V and 2 bases from J, the junction contained 7 bases not matched to a gene. Germline V lookup: CDR1 SGHRS, CDR2 YFSETQ. The CDR3 here is CASSLGQGDTYEQYF. The DNA of the CDR3 is TGCGCCAGCAGCTTAGGGCAGGGGGACACCTACGAGCAGTACTTC.

The rearrangement joins TRBV19 to TRBJ1-2; possibly TRBD1 for D (5 bases). Germline assignment: CDR1 LNHDA and CDR2 SQIVND (reference sequence). The CDR3 runs to 13 residues. V lost 5 bases, J lost 5 bases, and 12 bases lay in between. This CDR3 reads CASSVAGLYGYTF. Here the CDR3 DNA reads TGTGCCAGTAGTGTCGCGGGGCTATATGGCTACACCTTC.

This clone was observed a few times. The rearrangement uses TRBV2 and TRBJ1-1; 10 bases are shared with TRBD1. V lost 3 bases and J lost 5; bases outside the gene matches: 9. The germline V gene encodes CDR1 SNHLY and CDR2 FYNNEI. The CDR3 covers 16 residues. Written as DNA, the CDR3 is TGTGCCAGCAGTGAGAGTGTTGACAGGGGGCGAACTGAAGCTTTCTTT. Translating gives CASSESVDRGRTEAFF.

The V gene is TRBV7-2, the J gene TRBJ2-7; unclear D gene. The CDR3 has 13 amino acids. The V gene's germline CDR1 is SGHTA and CDR2 FQGNSA. V was trimmed by 4 bases and J by 2 bases, leaving 9 bases between them. The CDR3 coding sequence is TGTGCCAGCAGCTCTTGGTCGGCCTACGAGCAGTACTTC. The encoded protein is CASSSWSAYEQYF.